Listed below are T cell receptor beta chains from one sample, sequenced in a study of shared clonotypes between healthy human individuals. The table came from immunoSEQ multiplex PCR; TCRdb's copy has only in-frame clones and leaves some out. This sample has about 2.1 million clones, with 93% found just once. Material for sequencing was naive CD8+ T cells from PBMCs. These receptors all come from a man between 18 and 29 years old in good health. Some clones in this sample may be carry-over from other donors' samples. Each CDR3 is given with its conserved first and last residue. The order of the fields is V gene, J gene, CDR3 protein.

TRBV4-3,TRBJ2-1,CASSQDWASRNEQFF
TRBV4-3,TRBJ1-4,CASSQGSGWGSDEKLFF
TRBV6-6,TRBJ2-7,CASSYSPVLYEQYF
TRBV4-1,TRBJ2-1,CASSQRGNYNEQFF
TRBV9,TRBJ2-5,CASSPHGREETQYF
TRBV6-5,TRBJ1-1,CASSYFNRQDTEAFF
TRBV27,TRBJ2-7,CASKPGAGGPGSYEQYF
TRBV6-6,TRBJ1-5,CASSYGRIQPNQPQHF
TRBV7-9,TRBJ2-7,CASSSLDRVGDEQYF
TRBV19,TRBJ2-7,CASTQGLREGEQYF
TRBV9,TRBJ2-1,CASSVAGAYNEQFF
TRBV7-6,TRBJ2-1,CASSLLALAGPHYNEQFF
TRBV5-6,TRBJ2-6,CASSPGTGAGANVLTF
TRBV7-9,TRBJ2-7,CASSNLRETLYEQYF
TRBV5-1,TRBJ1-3,CASSLGMIDLSGNTIYF
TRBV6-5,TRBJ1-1,CASSYPRAGGNTEAFF
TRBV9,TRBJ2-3,CASSVAWLAGRTDTQYF
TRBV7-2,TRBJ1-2,CALGGRGYGYTF
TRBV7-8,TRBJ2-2,CASSLAIGTGELFF
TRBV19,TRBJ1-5,CASLDTLGNQPQHF
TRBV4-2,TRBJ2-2,CASSQDWGTLEGTGELFF
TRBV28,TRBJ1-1,CASSLFNRGDGTEAFF
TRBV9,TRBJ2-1,CASSVVGGRSSYNEQFF
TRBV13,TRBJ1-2,CASSFGPGQGNYGYTF
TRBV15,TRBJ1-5,CATSRDGISNQPQHF
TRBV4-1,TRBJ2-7,CASSQGLDSYEQYF
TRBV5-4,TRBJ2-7,CASSLRRSGVKSYEQYF
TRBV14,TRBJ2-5,CASSSRTFQETQYF
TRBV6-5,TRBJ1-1,CASSRVDTTAEAFF
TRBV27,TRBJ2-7,CASSRTSGRASEQYF
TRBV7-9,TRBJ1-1,CASSFRQGAGDTEAFF
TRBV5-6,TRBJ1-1,CASSLVGQASFF
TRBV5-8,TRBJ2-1,CARGRSYNEQFF
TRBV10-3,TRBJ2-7,CAISEPGQAPDEQYF
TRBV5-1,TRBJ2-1,CASSLYTSGRNEQFF
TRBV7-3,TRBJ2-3,CASSPVAGAVDTQYF
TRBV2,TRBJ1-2,CASIPSGGPYGYTF
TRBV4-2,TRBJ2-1,CASARLAGGPGGPNEQFF
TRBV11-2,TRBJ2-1,CASSLWREGNEQFF
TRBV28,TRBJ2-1,CASRPGTGGPLLSYNEQFF
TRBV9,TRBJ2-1,CASSARGLAGGSSYNEQFF
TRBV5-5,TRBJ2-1,CASSHRLADYNEQFF
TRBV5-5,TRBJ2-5,CASSLLAVGETQYF
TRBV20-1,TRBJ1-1,CSAGQAGLSFF
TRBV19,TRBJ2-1,CASSPPGAGGPSYNEQFF
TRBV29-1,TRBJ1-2,CSVDISPGHANYGYTF
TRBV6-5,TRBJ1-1,CASSYVGPENTEAFF
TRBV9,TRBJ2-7,CASSALPRGPDEQYF
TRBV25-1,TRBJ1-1,CASSEGTVLGTEAFF
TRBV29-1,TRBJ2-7,CSVEADRRPYEQYF
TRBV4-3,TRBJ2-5,CASSQDLTGGFQETQYF
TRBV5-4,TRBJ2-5,CASSVLQEIQETQYF
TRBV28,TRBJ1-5,CASSSPDNMGSPQHF
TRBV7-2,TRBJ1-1,CASSLGWGLNTEAFF